These T cell receptor beta chains were read from a single sample in a study of blood T cell repertoires in COVID-19. TCRdb's table, derived via immunoSEQ multiplex PCR, lists solely in-frame clones and lacks some. Here the sample spans 280,000 or so clones, about 80% being singletons. Material for sequencing was peripheral blood. The source of these receptors is a woman between 45 and 60 years old who had recovered from COVID-19. CDR3s include the opening cysteine and the closing phenylalanine or tryptophan. The D gene is left open where the match is weak. A clone size is listed for some rows: how often the clone was seen (once, few, many), or a class if it is expanded.

V	J	size	D	CDR3	DNA
TRBV27	TRBJ2-7	.	.	CASSFGTTYEQYF	TGTGCCAGCAGTTTCGGGACAACCTACGAGCAGTACTTC
TRBV7-2	TRBJ1-1	.	.	CASSFTGTLQSEAFF	TGTGCCAGCAGCTTTACCGGGACTCTCCAGTCGGAAGCTTTCTTT
TRBV28	TRBJ1-4	.	TRBD1	CASSLSQGRGEKLFF	TGTGCCAGCAGTTTATCACAGGGGCGAGGTGAAAAACTGTTTTTT
TRBV7-9	TRBJ2-4	once	TRBD2	CASSLGLAGGKNIQYF	TGTGCCAGCAGCTTAGGACTAGCGGGGGGAAAAAACATTCAGTACTTC
TRBV28	TRBJ1-1	once	TRBD1	CASSLSFPGRGREAFF	TGTGCCAGCAGTTTAAGTTTCCCAGGCAGGGGGCGTGAAGCTTTCTTT
TRBV7-9	TRBJ2-5	.	.	CASSLGAGDSQETQYF	TGTGCCAGCAGCTTGGGAGCTGGGGACTCGCAAGAGACCCAGTACTTC
TRBV27	TRBJ2-5	.	TRBD2	CASRTLLAGEKETQYF	TGTGCCAGCAGAACCCTACTAGCGGGGGAAAAAGAGACCCAGTACTTC
TRBV19	TRBJ2-1	.	TRBD2	CASSKWGGSSYNEQFF	TGTGCCAGTAGCAAATGGGGGGGGAGCTCCTACAATGAGCAGTTCTTC
TRBV30	TRBJ1-1	few	.	CARKGWNTEAFF	TGTGCGAGGAAGGGGTGGAACACTGAAGCTTTCTTT
TRBV27	TRBJ2-7	.	TRBD1	CASSFRDRGFYEQYF	TGTGCCAGCAGTTTCCGGGACAGGGGTTTCTACGAGCAGTACTTC
TRBV2	TRBJ1-5	.	.	CASSDGLRNQPQHF	TGTGCCAGCAGTGATGGCCTCAGAAATCAGCCCCAGCATTTT
TRBV19	TRBJ1-2	.	TRBD1	CASSASARQGVYGYTF	TGTGCCAGTAGTGCTAGCGCCAGACAGGGGGTCTATGGCTACACCTTC
TRBV10-3	TRBJ2-7	once	TRBD1	CAISEHRDRVYEQYF	TGTGCCATCAGTGAGCACCGGGACAGGGTGTACGAGCAGTACTTC
TRBV16	TRBJ1-5	.	.	CASSPTSENQPQHF	TGTGCCAGCAGCCCCACGAGTGAAAATCAGCCCCAGCATTTT
TRBV28	TRBJ2-7	.	.	CASSLRGTYEQYF	TGTGCCAGCAGTTTACGGGGAACCTACGAGCAGTACTTC
TRBV4-2	TRBJ1-4	.	TRBD1	CASSQDPRDRRNEKLFF	TGTGCCAGCAGCCAAGACCCCAGGGACAGAAGGAATGAAAAACTGTTTTTT
TRBV11-2	TRBJ1-6	.	.	CASSPLWVGGNSPLHF	TGTGCCAGCAGCCCCCTGTGGGTGGGGGGAAATTCACCCCTCCACTTT
TRBV7-2	TRBJ2-7	.	.	CASSPPGAGLREQYF	TGTGCCAGCAGCCCGCCGGGAGCGGGCCTCCGCGAGCAGTACTTC
TRBV19	TRBJ1-1	once	TRBD1	CASRFSFPGQRPNTEAFF	TGTGCCAGTAGATTTTCGTTTCCGGGACAGCGACCTAACACTGAAGCTTTCTTT
TRBV7-2	TRBJ2-1	.	.	CASSLAQGTYNEQFF	TGTGCCAGCAGCTTAGCTCAGGGGACCTACAATGAGCAGTTCTTC
TRBV10-3	TRBJ2-1	few	TRBD1	CAIRDGTGDEQFF	TGTGCCATCAGGGACGGGACAGGGGATGAGCAGTTCTTC
TRBV9	TRBJ2-1	.	TRBD1	CASSARTGGVEQFF	TGTGCCAGCAGCGCCCGGACAGGGGGTGTTGAGCAGTTCTTC
TRBV5-1	TRBJ1-4	.	.	CASSLGTVATNEKLFF	TGCGCCAGCAGCTTGGGGACAGTTGCAACTAATGAAAAACTGTTTTTT
TRBV9	TRBJ2-7	.	TRBD1	CASSAEGQGLDEQYF	TGTGCCAGCAGCGCCGAGGGACAGGGGTTGGACGAGCAGTACTTC
TRBV6-2/TRBV6-3	TRBJ1-1	.	TRBD1	CASSNPGTELEAFF	TGTGCCAGCAGTAATCCCGGGACAGAACTTGAAGCTTTCTTT
TRBV6-6	TRBJ2-2	.	TRBD1	CASSSPHRGSTGELFF	TGTGCCAGCAGTAGCCCCCACAGGGGAAGCACCGGGGAGCTGTTTTTT
TRBV9	TRBJ2-1	once	TRBD2	CASSPRGTSLPPTNEQFF	TGTGCCAGCAGCCCCCGAGGGACTAGCCTACCCCCTACGAATGAGCAGTTCTTC
TRBV7-2	TRBJ1-6	.	.	CASSSPRGRGWDSPLHF	TGTGCCAGCAGTTCCCCTCGAGGACGGGGATGGGATTCACCCCTCCACTTT
TRBV5-1	TRBJ1-1	once	.	CASSWGTTEAFF	TGCGCCAGCAGCTGGGGGACAACTGAAGCTTTCTTT
TRBV4-2	TRBJ2-1	once	TRBD2	CASSQAGGSYNEQFF	TGTGCCAGCAGCCAAGCGGGGGGCTCCTACAATGAGCAGTTCTTC
TRBV30	TRBJ2-7	once	.	CAWSGSGLAAEQYF	TGTGCCTGGAGTGGGAGTGGACTTGCCGCCGAGCAGTACTTC
TRBV4-1	TRBJ2-7	.	.	CASSQERRLSEQYF	TGCGCCAGCAGCCAAGAACGGCGGCTTAGCGAGCAGTACTTC
TRBV9	TRBJ2-7	few	TRBD1	CASAGTGAHEQYF	TGTGCCAGCGCCGGGACAGGGGCCCACGAGCAGTACTTC
TRBV7-3	TRBJ1-5	few	.	CASSPRTVNQPQHF	TGTGCCAGCAGCCCGAGGACAGTTAATCAGCCCCAGCATTTT
TRBV20-1	TRBJ2-3	.	TRBD2	CSARPGGTQYF	TGCAGTGCTAGGCCGGGGGGTACGCAGTATTTT
TRBV7-9	TRBJ2-2	.	TRBD2	CASSSPGTSGFGELFF	TGTGCCAGCAGCTCACCCGGGACTAGCGGATTTGGGGAGCTGTTTTTT
TRBV6-2/TRBV6-3	TRBJ2-7	few	.	CASSYGQIGQYF	TGTGCCAGCAGTTACGGTCAGATTGGGCAGTACTTC
TRBV10-3	TRBJ1-1	.	TRBD1	CAISGTGNTEAFF	TGTGCCATCAGTGGGACAGGGAACACTGAAGCTTTCTTT
TRBV6-5	TRBJ2-7	.	.	CASSYSKSGSYEQYF	TGTGCCAGCAGTTACTCGAAGTCAGGGTCCTACGAGCAGTACTTC
TRBV6-4	TRBJ1-2	few	TRBD1	CASSPVGQGTYGYTF	TGTGCCAGCAGCCCGGTCGGACAGGGGACCTATGGCTACACCTTC
TRBV19	TRBJ1-5	once	.	CATQQTVSNQPQHF	TGTGCCACCCAACAGACAGTTAGCAATCAGCCCCAGCATTTT
TRBV7-7	TRBJ1-4	.	.	CASSLVSGIDEKLFF	TGTGCCAGCAGCTTAGTTTCGGGGATCGATGAAAAACTGTTTTTT
TRBV7-2	TRBJ2-3	.	TRBD2	CASSRAGTSGSAPDTQYF	TGTGCCAGCAGCCGCGCCGGGACTAGCGGAAGTGCCCCAGATACGCAGTATTTT
TRBV5-5	TRBJ2-7	.	.	CASSLGPEPYEQYF	TGTGCCAGCAGCTTGGGCCCTGAGCCCTACGAGCAGTACTTC
TRBV5-1	TRBJ1-4	.	TRBD1	CASSLAGTANEKLFF	TGCGCCAGCAGCTTGGCCGGGACAGCTAATGAAAAACTGTTTTTT
TRBV30	TRBJ2-7	.	.	CAWSPGGLQQYF	TGTGCCTGGAGCCCTGGGGGGTTGCAGCAGTACTTC
TRBV28	TRBJ1-2	.	.	CASTPPVEGWYGYTF	TGTGCCAGCACTCCCCCCGTGGAGGGGTGGTATGGCTACACCTTC
TRBV9	TRBJ1-2	.	TRBD1	CASSQGGQDGYTF	TGTGCCAGCAGCCAAGGGGGACAGGATGGCTACACCTTC